This note documents a single T cell receptor beta chain sequence. Losses at the gene ends were 4 bases for V and 7 bases for J; bases not matched to a gene: 4. Per the germline V gene, CDR1 is SGHTS and CDR2 is YDEGEE. The CDR3 length is 14 residues. This entry belongs to a study of cytomegalovirus exposure and HLA in healthy donors. 60 Vbeta and 13 Jbeta primers were used in PCR. Original analysis: Around 9.9 million shared chains were among the roughly 80 million unique TCR beta chains that a later analysis counted. Only in-frame clones appear in the TCRdb table, and some are missing; sequencing was by immunoSEQ multiplex PCR. That table gives V, J and clone size, and the DNA gave D and trimming. The sample lists around 150,000 clones; roughly 77% were seen once.

The sample consisted of PBMCs. The sequence came from a male donor in good health and CMV-seronegative. This chain uses TRBV5-8 with TRBJ1-4; 10 bases line up with TRBD1. The DNA of the CDR3 is TGTGCCAGCAGCCCGGGACAGGGGCTTGAAAAACTGTTTTTT. Encoded protein: CASSPGQGLEKLFF.